The 12 T cell receptor beta chains listed next were all sequenced from one sample in a study of cytomegalovirus exposure and HLA in healthy donors. In the PCR, 60 Vbeta and 13 Jbeta primers were used. TCRdb keeps only in-frame clones here, not all; method: immunoSEQ multiplex PCR. The sample consists of about 84,000 clones, 78% of them appearing once. Sequencing was performed on PBMCs. These receptors were collected from a male donor in good health and CMV-seropositive.

The rearrangement joins TRBV7-2 to TRBJ2-3; TRBD2 aligns across 13 bases. The V and J ends lost 4 bases and 8 bases, in that order; junction bases with no gene match: 9. This CDR3 region has 16 residues. Germline-derived CDR1 and CDR2 are SGHTA and FQGNSA. The CDR3 here is CASSWRTSGSYGTQYF. The CDR3 nucleotides are TGTGCCAGCAGCTGGCGGACTAGCGGGAGCTACGGTACGCAGTATTTT. The variable domain in full, completed from reference TRBV7-2 and TRBJ2-3, reads GAGVSQSPSNKVTEKGKDVELRCDPISGHTALYWYRQSLGQGLEFLIYFQGNSAPDKSGLPSDRFSAERTGGSVSTLTIQRTQQEDSAVYLCASSWRTSGSYGTQYFGPGTRLTVL.

The chain carries TRBV5-1 and TRBJ2-5; TRBD2 matches 7 bases. Per the germline V gene, CDR1 is SGHRS and CDR2 is YFSETQ. The CDR3 loop spans 15 amino acids. J lost 1 base, V lost 0 bases, and 3 bases had no gene match. The CDR3 bases are TGCGCCAGCAGCTTGGCCGCGGGGGTCCAAGAGACCCAGTACTTC. Protein product: CASSLAAGVQETQYF.

This chain joins TRBV28 and TRBJ2-7; TRBD2 aligns across 10 bases. The CDR3 length is 15 residues. V trimming: 7 bases; J trimming: 3 bases; junction bases outside the gene matches: 9. CDR1 and CDR2 (germline): MDHEN, SYDVKM. The CDR3: CASIPPSGSFYEQYF. Written as DNA, the CDR3 is TGTGCCAGCATCCCTCCTAGCGGGAGTTTCTACGAGCAGTACTTC. Combining the CDR3 with reference TRBV28 and TRBJ2-7 gives the whole variable domain DVKVTQSSRYLVKRTGEKVFLECVQDMDHENMFWYRQDPGLGLRLIYFSYDVKMKEKGDIPEGYSVSREKKERFSLILESASTNQTSMYLCASIPPSGSFYEQYFGPGTRLTVT.

The chain employs TRBV14 and TRBJ2-7; D not resolved. Germline lookup yields CDR1 SGHDN and CDR2 FVKESK. Deletions cut 1 base from V and 6 bases from J, with 10 bases between. The CDR3 loop spans 13 amino acids. CDR3 sequence (DNA): TGTGCCAGCAGCCAAGGTCTGACGGGCGAGCAGTACTTC. This encodes CASSQGLTGEQYF. The full variable domain, rest sourced from reference TRBV14 and TRBJ2-7, is EAGVTQFPSHSVIEKGQTVTLRCDPISGHDNLYWYRRVMGKEIKFLLHFVKESKQDESGMPNNRFLAERTGGTYSTLKVQPAELEDSGVYFCASSQGLTGEQYFGPGTRLTVT.

This clone appeared a few times. This sequence joins TRBV10-2 and TRBJ2-6, with 7 bases fitting TRBD2. Germline loops: CDR1 WSHSY, CDR2 SAAADI. V shed 8 bases, J shed 1 base, and the junction held 8 bases outside the gene matches. The CDR3 has 16 amino acids. CDR3 sequence reads: CASSPRRESGANVLTF. CDR3 in DNA: TGCGCCAGCTCCCCTAGGCGGGAGTCTGGGGCCAACGTCCTGACTTTC.

The chain uses TRBV5-1 and TRBJ2-5; TRBD2 matches 9 bases. The CDR3 contains 18 residues. Germline-derived CDR1 and CDR2 are SGHRS and YFSETQ. J lost 2 bases, V lost 4 bases, and 15 bases had no gene match. In DNA form, the CDR3 reads TGCGCCAGCAGCCCGGATGGGGGTAGCGGGAGCGGGCAAGAGACCCAGTACTTC. As protein: CASSPDGGSGSGQETQYF.

The chain recombines TRBV7-2 with TRBJ1-3, with TRBD1 identical over 9 bases. The CDR3 contains 15 residues. Germline lookup yields CDR1 SGHTA and CDR2 FQGNSA. V trimming: 0 bases; J trimming: 6 bases; junction bases outside the gene matches: 3. The DNA for the CDR3 is TGTGCCAGCAGCTTAGCAGGGACAGGGCTAAACACCATATATTTT. Its translation: CASSLAGTGLNTIYF. The variable domain in full, with the rest retrieved from reference TRBV7-2 and TRBJ1-3, is GAGVSQSPSNKVTEKGKDVELRCDPISGHTALYWYRQSLGQGLEFLIYFQGNSAPDKSGLPSDRFSAERTGGSVSTLTIQRTQQEDSAVYLCASSLAGTGLNTIYFGEGSWLTVV.

This clone was seen only once. The chain carries TRBV6-5 and TRBJ1-1; 9 nucleotides agree with TRBD1. CDR1 and CDR2 (germline): MNHEY, SVGAGI. J gave up 5 bases and V 5 bases, and 6 bases lay outside the gene matches. The CDR3 contains 14 residues. This CDR3 reads CASSTYRGPTEAFF. CDR3 nucleotides: TGTGCCAGCAGTACCTACAGGGGGCCTACTGAAGCTTTCTTT.

The CDR3 sequence is CASSKEVVTEAFF. CDR3 bases: TGTGCCAGCAGCAAAGAGGTGGTCACTGAAGCTTTCTTT. The chain recombines TRBV5-4 with TRBJ1-1; no clear D. There are 13 residues in the CDR3. CDR1 SGHNT and CDR2 YYREEE come from the germline V gene (reference sequence). Trimming left V 4 bases short and J 4 bases short, with 11 bases between.

CDR3 coding DNA: TGTGCCAGCAGCCGAACCGGGACTAGCGGGAGCAATACCGGGGAGCTGTTTTTT. Protein sequence: CASSRTGTSGSNTGELFF. The V call is TRBV13, the J call TRBJ2-2, with 14 bases aligning to TRBD2. The CDR3 is 18 residues long. V trimming: 5 bases; J trimming: 5 bases; junction bases outside the gene matches: 10. CDR1 is PRHDT, CDR2 FYEKMQ, per germline (reference sequence).

The CDR3 coding sequence is TGTGCCAGCAGCCGGGGGGGACAGGGGGCGAACACCGGGGAGCTGTTTTTT. Protein product: CASSRGGQGANTGELFF. The rearrangement uses TRBV4-2 and TRBJ2-2, with 11 positions matching TRBD1. The CDR3 is made up of 17 amino acids. J was trimmed by 0 bases and V by 4 bases; bases with no gene match: 4. CDR1 LGHNA and CDR2 YNFKEQ come from the germline V gene.

The table lists this clone with a count of one. This chain connects TRBV5-6 to TRBJ1-2; 11 nucleotides agree with TRBD1. CDR3 length: 13 amino acids. Germline V gives CDR1 SGHDT, CDR2 YYEEEE. The ends lost 4 bases at V and 12 bases at J; junction bases unmatched: 8. CDR3 residues: CASSLWTGGANTF. Here the CDR3 DNA reads TGTGCCAGCAGCCTTTGGACAGGGGGCGCGAACACCTTC.